This TCR beta chain was observed in a study of T cells in Graves' hyperthyroidism and ophthalmopathy. Amplification yielded TCR beta CDR3 regions, with RNA transcripts as the source. HTBI primers drove first-round RT-PCR of the TCR CDR3. TCRdb re-derived calls from the multiplex PCR reads in MiXCR, one entry per CDR3 protein. The table shows around 660,000 distinct CDR3 sequences, with just under 45% occurring only once. As concerns this clonotype: Its target is not known.

Notes on the study in general: Through a model of 13 V-J features, ophthalmopathy was separated from stable hyperthyroidism.

The V gene's germline CDR1 is KGHDR and CDR2 SFDVKD. The junction had 2 bases not matched to a gene; V was cut back by 0 bases and J by 6 bases. The CDR3 is 15 residues long. The source of this sequence is an adult man with Graves' disease, either hyperthyroidism or ophthalmopathy (not recorded which). The chain couples TRBV24-1 to TRBJ2-1; 9 nucleotides match TRBD2. The sample taken for sequencing was peripheral blood or thyroid tissue (not recorded which). The DNA of the CDR3 is TGTGCCACCAGTGATTTGCATAGCGGGAGCAATGAGCAGTTCTTC. Protein product: CATSDLHSGSNEQFF.